This TCR beta chain was sequenced for a study of blood T cells in healthy people across ages. The use of a sample-barcoded 5' primer and a J-beta primer mix characterized a second PCR of 7 to 11 cycles. One entry per CDR3 protein results from TCRdb running MiXCR on the 5' RACE reads. The data hold more than 650,000 distinct CDR3 sequences, with more than 25% observed a single time. This clonotype was seen only a few times. Antigen: not known. The study's findings and limits: A strong correlation between TCR beta diversity and naive T cell percentage was seen.

Trimming removed 2 bases from V and 6 bases from J, with 9 bases in between. Per the germline V gene, CDR1 is SGHNT and CDR2 is YYREEE (reference sequence). The CDR3 length is 13 residues. This sample also belongs to another study, concerning T cells of mothers and their children.

The sequenced sample was blood. V is TRBV5-4 and J is TRBJ2-1, with no clear D. The source is a boy under 18 in good health. CDR3 in DNA: TGTGCCAGCAGCTTATGGTCTAGCAATGAGCAGTTCTTC. Amino acid sequence: CASSLWSSNEQFF.